This note documents a single TCR beta chain sequence. The antigen is undetermined. The data were taken from a study of blood T cells in healthy people across ages. Study as a whole: Capturing about one barcoded beta molecule per two T cells was achieved by template switching. Study-wide results and limits: In these data, TCR beta diversity tracked strongly with naive T cell percentage. Diversity estimates from one million T cells were considered underestimates.

A sample-barcoded 5' primer and a J-beta primer mix were used in a second PCR of roughly 6 to 11 cycles. One entry per CDR3 protein, called by TCRdb with MiXCR from the 5' RACE reads. The sample yields some 1,800,000 distinct CDR3 sequences, about two fifths seen once. Material: blood. This clonotype was sampled from a human donor in good health.

Written as DNA, the CDR3 is TGTGCCATCAGACAGGGACAGGGGGACTACGAGCAGTACTTC. Encoded protein: CAIRQGQGDYEQYF. The V gene is TRBV10-3, the J gene TRBJ2-7, with 11 bases identical to TRBD1. This CDR3 spans 14 amino acids. Trimming removed 6 bases from V and 3 bases from J; junction bases left unmatched: 4. Germline V gene data show CDR1 as ENHRY and CDR2 as SYGVKD.